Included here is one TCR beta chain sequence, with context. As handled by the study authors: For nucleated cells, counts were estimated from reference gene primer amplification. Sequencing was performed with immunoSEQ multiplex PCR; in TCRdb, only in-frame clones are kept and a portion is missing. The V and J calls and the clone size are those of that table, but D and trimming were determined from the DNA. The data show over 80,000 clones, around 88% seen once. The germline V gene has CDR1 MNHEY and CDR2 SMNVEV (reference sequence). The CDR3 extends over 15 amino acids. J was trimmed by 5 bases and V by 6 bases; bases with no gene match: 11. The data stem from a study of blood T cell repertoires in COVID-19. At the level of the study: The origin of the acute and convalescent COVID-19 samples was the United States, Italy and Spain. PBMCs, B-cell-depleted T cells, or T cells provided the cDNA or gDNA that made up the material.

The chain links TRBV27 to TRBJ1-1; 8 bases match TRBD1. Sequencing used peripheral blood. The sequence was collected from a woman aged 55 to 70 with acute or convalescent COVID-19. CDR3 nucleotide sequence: TGTGCCAGCAGCGGGACAGGACCCCTTCGTACTGAAGCTTTCTTT. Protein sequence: CASSGTGPLRTEAFF.